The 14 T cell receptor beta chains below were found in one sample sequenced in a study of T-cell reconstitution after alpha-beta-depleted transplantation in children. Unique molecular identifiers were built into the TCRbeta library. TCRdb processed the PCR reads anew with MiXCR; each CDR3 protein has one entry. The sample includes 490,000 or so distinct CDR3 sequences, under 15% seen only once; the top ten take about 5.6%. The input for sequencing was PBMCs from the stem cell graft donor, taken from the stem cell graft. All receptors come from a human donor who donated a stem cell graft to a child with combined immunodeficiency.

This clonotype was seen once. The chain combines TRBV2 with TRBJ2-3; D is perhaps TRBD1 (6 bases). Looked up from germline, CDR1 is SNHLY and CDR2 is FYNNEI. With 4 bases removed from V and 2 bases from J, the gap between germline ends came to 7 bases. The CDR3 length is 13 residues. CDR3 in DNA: TGTGCCAGCAGTGGGGACAACACAGATACGCAGTATTTT. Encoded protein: CASSGDNTDTQYF.

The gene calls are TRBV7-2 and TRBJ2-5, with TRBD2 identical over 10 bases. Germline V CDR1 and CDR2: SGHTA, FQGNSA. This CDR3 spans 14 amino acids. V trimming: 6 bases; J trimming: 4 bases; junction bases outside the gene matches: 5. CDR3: CASRIAGGRETQYF. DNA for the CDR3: TGTGCCAGCAGAATAGCGGGAGGTCGAGAGACCCAGTACTTC.

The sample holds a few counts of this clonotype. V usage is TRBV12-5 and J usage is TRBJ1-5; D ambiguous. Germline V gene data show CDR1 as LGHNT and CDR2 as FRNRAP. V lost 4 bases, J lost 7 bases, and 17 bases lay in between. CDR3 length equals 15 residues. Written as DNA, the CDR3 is TGTGCTAGTGGTTCGAGTGGGAGTCCCGAGCAGCCCCAGCATTTT. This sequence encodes CASGSSGSPEQPQHF.

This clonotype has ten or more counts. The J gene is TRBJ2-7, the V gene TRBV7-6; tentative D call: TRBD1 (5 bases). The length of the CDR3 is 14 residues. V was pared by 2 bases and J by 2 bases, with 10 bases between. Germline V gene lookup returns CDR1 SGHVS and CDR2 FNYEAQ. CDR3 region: CASSLLPGTYEQYF. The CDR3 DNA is TGTGCCAGCAGCTTACTCCCAGGGACCTACGAGCAGTACTTC. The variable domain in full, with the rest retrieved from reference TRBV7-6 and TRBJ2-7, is GAGVSQSPRYKVTKRGQDVALRCDPISGHVSLYWYRQALGQGPEFLTYFNYEAQQDKSGLPNDRFSAERPEGSISTLTIQRTEQRDSAMYRCASSLLPGTYEQYFGPGTRLTVT.

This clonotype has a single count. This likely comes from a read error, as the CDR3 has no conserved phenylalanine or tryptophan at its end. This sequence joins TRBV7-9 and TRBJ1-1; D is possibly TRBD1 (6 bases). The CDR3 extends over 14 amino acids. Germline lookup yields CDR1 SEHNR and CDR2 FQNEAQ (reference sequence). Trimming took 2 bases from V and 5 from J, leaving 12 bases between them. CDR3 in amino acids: CASSLQGIGTEAFY. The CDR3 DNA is TGTGCCAGCAGCTTACAGGGGATCGGAACTGAAGCTTTCTAT.

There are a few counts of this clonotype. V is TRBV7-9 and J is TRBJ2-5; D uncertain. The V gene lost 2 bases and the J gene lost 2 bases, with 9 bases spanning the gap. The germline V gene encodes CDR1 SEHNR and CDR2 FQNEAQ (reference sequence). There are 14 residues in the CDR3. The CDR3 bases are TGTGCCAGCAGCTTAATATCAGAGCAAGAGACCCAGTACTTC. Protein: CASSLISEQETQYF.

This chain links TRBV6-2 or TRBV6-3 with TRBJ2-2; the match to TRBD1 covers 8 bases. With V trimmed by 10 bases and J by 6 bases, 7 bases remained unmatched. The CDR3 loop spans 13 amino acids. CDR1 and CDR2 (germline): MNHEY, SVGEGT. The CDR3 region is CAISRDRSGELFF. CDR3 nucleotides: TGTGCCATCTCCCGGGACAGGTCCGGGGAGCTGTTTTTT.

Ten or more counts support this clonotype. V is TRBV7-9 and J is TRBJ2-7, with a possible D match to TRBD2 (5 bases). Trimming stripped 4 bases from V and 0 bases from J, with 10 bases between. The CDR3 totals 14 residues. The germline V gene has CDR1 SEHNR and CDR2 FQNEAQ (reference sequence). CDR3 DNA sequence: TGTGCCAGCAGCTCAACGGGATACTCCTACGAGCAGTACTTC. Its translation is CASSSTGYSYEQYF. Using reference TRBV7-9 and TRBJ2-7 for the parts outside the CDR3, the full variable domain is DTGVSQNPRHKITKRGQNVTFRCDPISEHNRLYWYRQTLGQGPEFLTYFQNEAQLEKSRLLSDRFSAERPKGSFSTLEIQRTEQGDSAMYLCASSSTGYSYEQYFGPGTRLTVT.

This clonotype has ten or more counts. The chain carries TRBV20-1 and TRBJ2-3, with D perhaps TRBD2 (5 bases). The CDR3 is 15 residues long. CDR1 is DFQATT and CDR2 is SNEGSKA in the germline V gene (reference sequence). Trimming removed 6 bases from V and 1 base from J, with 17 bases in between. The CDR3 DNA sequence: TGCAGTGCCGAAGTGGGTAGCGCCCGCACAGATACGCAGTATTTT. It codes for CSAEVGSARTDTQYF.

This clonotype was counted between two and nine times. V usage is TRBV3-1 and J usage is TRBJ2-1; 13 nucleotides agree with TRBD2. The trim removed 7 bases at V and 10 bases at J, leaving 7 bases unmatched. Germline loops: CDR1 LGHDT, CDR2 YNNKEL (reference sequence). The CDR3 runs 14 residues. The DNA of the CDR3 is TGTGCCAGCACCACTAGCGGGGGGGCCCTGGAGCAGTTCTTC. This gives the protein CASTTSGGALEQFF.

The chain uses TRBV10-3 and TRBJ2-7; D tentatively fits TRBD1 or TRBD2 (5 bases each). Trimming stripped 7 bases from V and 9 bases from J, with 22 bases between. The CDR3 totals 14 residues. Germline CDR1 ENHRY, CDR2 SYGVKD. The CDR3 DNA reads TGTGCCATCATGCCAGGACCCAGTGGGGGTCGGCAGTACTTC. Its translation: CAIMPGPSGGRQYF.

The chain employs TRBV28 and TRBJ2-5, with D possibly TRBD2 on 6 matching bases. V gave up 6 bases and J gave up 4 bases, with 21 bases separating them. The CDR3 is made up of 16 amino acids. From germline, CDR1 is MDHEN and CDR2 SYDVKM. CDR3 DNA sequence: TGTGCCAGCAGCTCTCGGAGGGCAGGCCTCCGAGAGACCCAGTACTTC. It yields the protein CASSSRRAGLRETQYF.

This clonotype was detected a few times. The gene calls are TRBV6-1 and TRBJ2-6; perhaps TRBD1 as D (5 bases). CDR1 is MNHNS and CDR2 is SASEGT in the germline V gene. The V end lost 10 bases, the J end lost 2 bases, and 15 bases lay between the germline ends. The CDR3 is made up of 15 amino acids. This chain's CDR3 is CATRVSATGANVLTF. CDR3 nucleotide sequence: TGTGCCACCAGGGTTTCGGCTACTGGGGCCAACGTCCTGACTTTC.

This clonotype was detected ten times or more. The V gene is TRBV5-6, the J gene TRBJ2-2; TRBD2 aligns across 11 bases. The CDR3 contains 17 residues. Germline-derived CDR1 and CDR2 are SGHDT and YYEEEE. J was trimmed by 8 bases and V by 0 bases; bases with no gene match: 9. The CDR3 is CASSLGLAGIRAGELFF. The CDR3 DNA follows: TGTGCCAGCAGCTTGGGACTAGCGGGAATACGAGCTGGGGAGCTGTTTTTT. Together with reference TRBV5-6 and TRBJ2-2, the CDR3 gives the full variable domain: DAGVTQSPTHLIKTRGQQVTLRCSPKSGHDTVSWYQQALGQGPQFIFQYYEEEERQRGNFPDRFSGHQFPNYSSELNVNALLLGDSALYLCASSLGLAGIRAGELFFGEGSRLTVL.